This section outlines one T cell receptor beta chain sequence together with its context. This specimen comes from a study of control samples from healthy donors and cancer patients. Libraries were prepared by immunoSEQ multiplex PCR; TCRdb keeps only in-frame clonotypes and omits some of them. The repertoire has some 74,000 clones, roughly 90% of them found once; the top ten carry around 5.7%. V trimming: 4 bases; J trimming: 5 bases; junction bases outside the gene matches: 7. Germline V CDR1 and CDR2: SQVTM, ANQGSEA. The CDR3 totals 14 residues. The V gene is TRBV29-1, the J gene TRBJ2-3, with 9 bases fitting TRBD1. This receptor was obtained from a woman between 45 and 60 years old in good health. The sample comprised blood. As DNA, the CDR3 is TGCAGCGTTGGGGTAGGGACAGGGCTAGATACGCAGTATTTT. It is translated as CSVGVGTGLDTQYF.